These T cell receptor beta chains were read from a single sample in a study of T cell changes during pregnancy in multiple sclerosis. Data came from immunoSEQ multiplex PCR; TCRdb stores just in-frame clones and leaves some out. The table includes tens of thousands of clones, 94% detected once. This specimen consisted of CD4+ T cells from peripheral blood mononuclear cells, obtained in the first trimester of pregnancy. The receptors were sampled from a female donor with multiple sclerosis, enrolled in a pregnancy study. CDR3s include the opening cysteine and the closing phenylalanine or tryptophan. The order of the fields is V gene, CDR3 protein.

V: TRBV5-4; CDR3: CASSQSGGRSYNEQFF
V: TRBV10-3; CDR3: CAIGQGNSPLHF
V: TRBV2; CDR3: CASRLAGGHPGEQYF
V: TRBV19; CDR3: CASSRDIAGTDTQYF
V: TRBV5-4; CDR3: CASRISGGANTGELFF
V: TRBV29-1; CDR3: CSGGATGLYNEQFF
V: TRBV11-3; CDR3: CASSSGATYEQYF
V: TRBV2; CDR3: CASRPGQHSNQPQHF
V: TRBV6-5; CDR3: CASSSPGQGETQYF
V: TRBV21-1; CDR3: CASSKAGQSIYEQYF
V: TRBV11-2; CDR3: CASSLDRGIEEQYF
V: TRBV19; CDR3: CAISTGDSNQPQHF
V: TRBV30; CDR3: CAWTVQGNTEAFF
V: TRBV21-1; CDR3: CASSNHGTGGASYEQYF
V: TRBV2; CDR3: CASKRQGDRSNQPQHF
V: TRBV5-1; CDR3: CASSLGRGNEQFF
V: TRBV6-5; CDR3: CASHTGGRGGYTF
V: TRBV5-5; CDR3: CASSLGQRNQPQHF
V: TRBV7-2; CDR3: CASSLVLEKAFF
V: TRBV4-1; CDR3: CASSEGRGREKGNEQFF
V: TRBV6-1; CDR3: CASSAGLAGGGDEQFF
V: TRBV10-1; CDR3: CASSDEGGTEAFF
V: TRBV5-1; CDR3: CASSLAVFSGRQEFYGYTF
V: TRBV28; CDR3: CASNGQGDYGYTF
V: TRBV6-1; CDR3: CASTSGQNYNEQFF
V: TRBV7-6; CDR3: CASSLAASSGGLTYEQYF
V: TRBV30; CDR3: CAWSSGTGDGYTF
V: TRBV6-1; CDR3: CASSELVRNTEAFF
V: TRBV19; CDR3: CASSISSGGAETQYF
V: TRBV11-2; CDR3: CASSLDKRSGEQFF
V: TRBV5-1; CDR3: CASSWGTSGGSETQYF
V: TRBV18; CDR3: CASSLTGEDGYTF
V: TRBV2; CDR3: CASIPGQGTEAFF
V: TRBV6-5; CDR3: CASSTRQGSGAFF
V: TRBV15; CDR3: CATSREAGRNYGYTF
V: TRBV18; CDR3: CASSPASGGLGETQYF
V: TRBV19; CDR3: CASSMAGALGSYEQYF
V: TRBV29-1; CDR3: CSVPLGRSGANVLTF
V: TRBV7-2; CDR3: CASSLRGITDTQYF
V: TRBV2; CDR3: CASNRDRDNEQFF
V: TRBV15; CDR3: CATSRWTGGSYEQYF
V: TRBV18; CDR3: CASSRPGDEQYF
V: TRBV18; CDR3: CASSPGQGRNYGYTF
V: TRBV6-1; CDR3: CASSDPSGADTQYF
V: TRBV7-2; CDR3: CASSLVDGDNEQFF
V: TRBV7-9; CDR3: CASSNSNEQFF